One and the same sample provided the 26 T cell receptor beta chains below, sequenced in a study of response to subunit inactivated influenza vaccine. TCRdb recomputed calls from the RT-PCR reads with MiXCR, one row per CDR3 protein. The sample lists 500,000 or so distinct CDR3 sequences, about 17% occurring once. Source: CD4+ T cells sorted from PBMCs, taken less than 30 months after vaccination. The receptors shown here come from a man aged 45 to 75 who received an inactivated influenza vaccine.

The J gene is TRBJ1-3, the V gene TRBV4-3; D uncertain. Trimming stripped 5 bases from V and 4 bases from J, with 12 bases between. Germline CDR1 LGHNA, CDR2 YSLEER. The CDR3 loop spans 14 amino acids. The CDR3 protein is CASSSQVFGNTIYF. CDR3 sequence (DNA): TGCGCCAGCAGCTCCCAGGTGTTCGGAAACACCATATATTTT.

A few counts support this clonotype. The V gene is TRBV10-3, the J gene TRBJ1-2, with 9 bases that match TRBD1. J lost 0 bases, V lost 6 bases, and 5 bases had no gene match. This CDR3 spans 15 amino acids. Germline CDR1 reads ENHRY; CDR2 reads SYGVKD. The CDR3 nucleotides are TGTGCCATCAGGGAACGGACAGGGGCTAACTATGGCTACACCTTC. Protein sequence: CAIRERTGANYGYTF.

V usage is TRBV7-2 and J usage is TRBJ2-1; D is ambiguous. Germline CDR1 reads SGHTA; CDR2 reads FQGNSA. Trimming stripped 5 bases from V and 5 bases from J, with 13 bases between. The CDR3 runs to 14 residues. The CDR3 loop is CASSPQGANNEQFF. The CDR3, as DNA: TGTGCCAGCAGCCCTCAAGGCGCTAACAATGAGCAGTTCTTC.

CDR3 amino acids: CASSWQGYEQYF. DNA of the CDR3: TGTGCCAGCAGTTGGCAGGGATACGAGCAGTACTTC. The chain recombines TRBV2 with TRBJ2-7, with a possible D match to TRBD1 (5 bases). There are 12 residues in the CDR3. Germline assignment: CDR1 SNHLY and CDR2 FYNNEI. V was cut by 5 bases and J by 4 bases, with 9 bases left in between.

V gene TRBV4-2 combines with J gene TRBJ2-2; D is uncertain. Trimming stripped 0 bases from V and 6 bases from J, with 8 bases between. The CDR3 extends over 14 amino acids. Germline assignment: CDR1 LGHNA and CDR2 YNFKEQ. CDR3 in amino acids: CASSQDWQAGELFF. In DNA form, the CDR3 reads TGTGCCAGCAGCCAAGATTGGCAAGCCGGGGAGCTGTTTTTT.

This clonotype has at least ten counts. The chain joins TRBV5-1 to TRBJ1-2, with a weak D call TRBD1 (6 bases). Germline V gene lookup returns CDR1 SGHRS and CDR2 YFSETQ. The length of the CDR3 is 14 residues. Between the trimmed V and J ends, which lost 0 bases and 6 bases, there was a span of 12 bases. The CDR3 nucleotides read TGCGCCAGCAGCTTGGATGCAGGGACAAATGGCTACACCTTC. It codes for CASSLDAGTNGYTF.

The J gene is TRBJ2-7, the V gene TRBV14; 12 positions match TRBD2. The V segment lost 5 bases and the J segment 2 bases; nucleotides outside the gene matches: 1. The CDR3 extends over 14 amino acids. CDR1 is SGHDN, CDR2 FVKESK, per germline. The CDR3: CASSGLAGTYEQYF. Here the CDR3 DNA reads TGTGCCAGCAGCGGACTAGCGGGAACCTACGAGCAGTACTTC.

The chain joins TRBV28 to TRBJ2-1, with D maybe TRBD1 (6 bases). The CDR3 covers 16 residues. V lost 2 bases and J 0 bases, leaving 11 bases between the germline ends. The germline CDR1 and CDR2 sequences are MDHEN and SYDVKM. The CDR3: CASSLGDTLSYNEQFF. The CDR3 bases are TGTGCCAGCAGTTTAGGGGACACCCTCTCCTACAATGAGCAGTTCTTC.

This chain connects TRBV2 to TRBJ2-3, with 9 bases matching TRBD2. The CDR3 has 15 residues. Germline V gives CDR1 SNHLY, CDR2 FYNNEI. V lost 4 bases and J lost 5; bases outside the gene matches: 7. The CDR3 loop is CASSAAGGSVDTQYF. The CDR3 bases are TGTGCCAGCAGTGCAGCGGGAGGTTCGGTAGATACGCAGTATTTT.

This clonotype was observed a handful of times. V usage is TRBV3-1 and J usage is TRBJ2-2; D remains unclear. Germline V gene sequence: CDR1 LGHDT, CDR2 YNNKEL (reference sequence). Deletions cut 3 bases from V and 6 bases from J, with 11 bases between. The CDR3 is made up of 14 amino acids. The CDR3 sequence: CASSHGRLAGELFF. The CDR3 DNA is TGTGCCAGCAGCCACGGACGGCTTGCCGGGGAGCTGTTTTTT.

This clonotype has a handful of counts. The chain is built from TRBV20-1 and TRBJ2-1, with TRBD2 matching 11 bases. The CDR3 loop spans 18 amino acids. Germline CDR1 and CDR2: DFQATT and SNEGSKA (reference sequence). The V gene end was trimmed by 2 bases and the J gene end by 7 bases; junction bases not matched to a gene: 16. The CDR3 bases are TGCAGTGCTAGATCTTTGACTAGCGGGGATCGAAGGGGGAATGAGCAGTTCTTC. Protein sequence: CSARSLTSGDRRGNEQFF.

Only a few counts were recorded for this clonotype. The chain employs TRBV25-1 and TRBJ2-5; 10 nucleotides align to TRBD2. The CDR3 loop spans 15 amino acids. Germline V lookup: CDR1 MGHDK, CDR2 SYGVNS. V lost 5 bases to trimming and J lost 5 bases; unmatched junction nucleotides: 8. For the CDR3, the DNA is TGTGCCAGCAGTAAGCGGGGGGGCCGAGACGAGACCCAGTACTTC. Amino acid sequence: CASSKRGGRDETQYF. Using reference TRBV25-1 and TRBJ2-5 for the parts outside the CDR3, the full variable domain is EADIYQTPRYLVIGTGKKITLECSQTMGHDKMYWYQQDPGMELHLIHYSYGVNSTEKGDLSSESTVSRIRTEHFPLTLESARPSHTSQYLCASSKRGGRDETQYFGPGTRLLVL.

This clonotype was observed a handful of times. The V and J genes are TRBV20-1 and TRBJ1-1, with D possibly matching TRBD1 (6 bases). The CDR3 runs 14 residues. The V gene lost 0 bases and the J gene lost 5 bases, with 13 bases spanning the gap. Looked up from germline, CDR1 is DFQATT and CDR2 is SNEGSKA (reference sequence). CDR3 loop: CSARDKGVDTEAFF. The CDR3 DNA reads TGCAGTGCTAGAGATAAGGGGGTGGATACTGAAGCTTTCTTT.

The CDR3 nucleotides are TGTGCCAGCAGCGTAGAGGTCCAAGAGACCCAGTACTTC. Translating it yields CASSVEVQETQYF. The rearrangement joins TRBV9 to TRBJ2-5; D is unclear. Germline V gives CDR1 SGDLS, CDR2 YYNGEE. Trimming shortened V by 0 bases and J by 1 base, and 4 bases separated the two germline ends. The CDR3 consists of 13 residues.

The chain is built from TRBV28 and TRBJ2-1, with TRBD2 matching 9 bases. Trimming at V came to 6 bases and at J to 7 bases, leaving 7 bases not matched to a gene. The CDR3 sequence is 14 residues long. CDR1 MDHEN and CDR2 SYDVKM come from the germline V gene. The CDR3 DNA follows: TGTGCCAGCAGGGGTAGCGGGAGTATGAATGAGCAGTTCTTC. It translates to CASRGSGSMNEQFF.

The rearrangement links TRBV27 to TRBJ2-5; a weak D match, TRBD1 (5 bases). Per germline, CDR1 MNHEY and CDR2 SMNVEV (reference sequence). The CDR3 is 13 residues long. Deletions cut 8 bases from V and 4 bases from J, with 14 bases between. The CDR3 sequence: CASHRLGGETQYF. The CDR3 coding sequence is TGTGCCAGCCACAGGCTGGGTGGAGAGACCCAGTACTTC.

The rearrangement joins TRBV6-6 to TRBJ1-6; no firm D call. The CDR3 consists of 12 residues. Trimming cost V 2 bases and J 13 bases, with 9 bases left between them. Germline assignment: CDR1 MNHNY and CDR2 SVGAGI (reference sequence). This CDR3 reads CASSYAFDPLHF. DNA of the CDR3: TGTGCCAGCAGTTACGCCTTCGACCCCCTCCACTTT.

This clonotype appeared a few times. J is TRBJ2-7 and V is TRBV12-3 or TRBV12-4, with D possibly being TRBD1 (5 bases). Trimming stripped 3 bases from V and 2 bases from J, with 11 bases between. The length of the CDR3 is 14 residues. The CDR3 is CASSFTQGTYEQYF. Here the CDR3 DNA reads TGTGCCAGCAGTTTCACCCAGGGTACCTACGAGCAGTACTTC.

The V gene is TRBV12-3 or TRBV12-4, the J gene TRBJ2-3; D possibly matches TRBD1 or TRBD2 (6 bases each). There are 17 residues in the CDR3. The V and J ends lost 7 bases and 5 bases respectively, with 25 bases between them. The CDR3 here is CASTPGGASVGGDTQYF. The CDR3 region has the DNA TGTGCCAGCACCCCTGGGGGCGCTAGCGTAGGAGGAGATACGCAGTATTTT.

This clonotype was detected only a few times. The V and J genes are TRBV20-1 and TRBJ2-4; D not resolved. Germline loops: CDR1 DFQATT, CDR2 SNEGSKA (reference sequence). The CDR3 totals 18 residues. Between the trimmed V and J ends, which lost 3 bases and 2 bases, there was a span of 23 bases. CDR3 bases: TGCAGTGCTAGGTTGAGGAAAATACTCCTGGGGACCAAAAACATTCAGTACTTC. Its translation: CSARLRKILLGTKNIQYF.

CDR3 DNA sequence: TGTGCCAGCAGCGAACAGGGAACTAATGAAAAACTGTTTTTT. The encoded protein is CASSEQGTNEKLFF. V usage is TRBV5-8 and J usage is TRBJ1-4; TRBD1 might be the D (6 bases). Germline values: CDR1 SGHTS, CDR2 YDEGEE. Trimming stripped 4 bases from V and 1 base from J, with 8 bases between. The CDR3 is 14 amino acids.

This chain connects TRBV29-1 to TRBJ2-3, with 13 bases that match TRBD2. The germline V gene encodes CDR1 SQVTM and CDR2 ANQGSEA. After removal of 6 bases from V and 1 base from J, the junction contained 16 bases not matched to a gene. The CDR3 runs 19 residues. In DNA form, the CDR3 reads TGCAGCGTACTGACACTAGCGGGAGGGCCAGGGAGAGGCACAGATACGCAGTATTTT. Encoded protein: CSVLTLAGGPGRGTDTQYF.

The chain couples TRBV6-1 to TRBJ2-1; D tentatively reads TRBD1 or TRBD2 (5 bases each). CDR3 length: 15 amino acids. Trimming shortened V by 6 bases and J by 0 bases, and 12 bases separated the two germline ends. Germline V gene lookup returns CDR1 MNHNS and CDR2 SASEGT. This CDR3 reads CASSSGTASYNEQFF. CDR3 in DNA: TGTGCCAGCAGCTCCGGGACGGCCTCCTACAATGAGCAGTTCTTC.

The chain is built from TRBV12-3 or TRBV12-4 and TRBJ1-2; D might be TRBD1 (5 bases). The V and J ends lost 1 base and 3 bases respectively, with 9 bases between them. This CDR3 contains 14 residues. The CDR3 bases are TGTGCCAGCAGTTTAGAGAGGGGATACTATGGCTACACCTTC. Its translation: CASSLERGYYGYTF.

This clonotype has at least ten counts. The chain combines TRBV7-2 with TRBJ2-2, with TRBD2 matching 7 bases. CDR1 and CDR2 (germline): SGHTA, FQGNSA. V trimming: 4 bases; J trimming: 1 base; junction bases outside the gene matches: 3. The CDR3 is 15 residues long. The CDR3 DNA reads TGTGCCAGCAGCTGGTGGGGGGGGAACACCGGGGAGCTGTTTTTT. It encodes CASSWWGGNTGELFF.

V usage is TRBV7-2 and J usage is TRBJ2-3; 9 nucleotides line up with TRBD2. J gave up 8 bases and V 1 base, and 10 bases lay outside the gene matches. The CDR3 runs 16 residues. Per the germline V gene, CDR1 is SGHTA and CDR2 is FQGNSA. CDR3 amino acids: CASSLVGASGIRTQYF. The DNA of the CDR3 is TGTGCCAGCAGCTTAGTAGGGGCTAGCGGGATTCGTACGCAGTATTTT.